This TCR beta chain derives from a study of CD8+CD57+ T cells in acquired aplastic anemia. Study summary: Mean yield of DNA from sorted CD4+ and CD8+ cells was 3 to 3.5 ug.

This clonotype was seen ten or more times. Its antigen is still unknown. An expansion of CD8+CD57+ cells by flow cytometry had been shown in patients chosen for sequencing. With no exception, the patients had severe acquired aplastic anemia. Study-wide results and caveats: Found in both controls and patients were some 30 CD8+ CDR3 sequences.

Profiling of TCR beta VDJ combinations and CDR3 sequences used genomic DNA as template. From the reads, TCRdb called clonotypes with MiXCR, one entry per CDR3 protein. The table has 200,000 to 250,000 distinct CDR3 sequences, roughly 50% seen once. V lost 6 bases and J lost 1; bases outside the gene matches: 7. The CDR3 consists of 16 residues. The germline gives CDR1 ENHRY, CDR2 SYGVKD. The chain combines TRBV10-3 with TRBJ2-7; 12 bases line up with TRBD2. The sequence was collected from a human donor with aplastic anemia. Sequenced material: sorted CD4+, CD8+, or CD8+CD57+ T cells (not recorded which) from PBMCs. The CDR3 sequence is CAISRLAGAISYEQYF. The CDR3 DNA sequence: TGTGCCATCAGCCGACTAGCGGGGGCGATATCCTACGAGCAGTACTTC.